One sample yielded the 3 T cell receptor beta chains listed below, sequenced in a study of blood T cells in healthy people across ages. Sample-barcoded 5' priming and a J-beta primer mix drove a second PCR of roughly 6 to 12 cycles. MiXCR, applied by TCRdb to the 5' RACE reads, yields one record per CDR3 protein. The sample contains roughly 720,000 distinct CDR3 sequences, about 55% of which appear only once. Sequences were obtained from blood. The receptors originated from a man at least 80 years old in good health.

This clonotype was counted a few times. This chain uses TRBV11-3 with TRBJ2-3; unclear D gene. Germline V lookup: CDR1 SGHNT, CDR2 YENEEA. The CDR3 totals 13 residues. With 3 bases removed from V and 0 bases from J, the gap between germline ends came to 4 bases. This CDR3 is CASSFASTDTQYF. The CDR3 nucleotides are TGTGCCAGCAGCTTTGCAAGCACAGATACGCAGTATTTT.

CDR3 region: CASSAGLGLSEQFF. For the CDR3, the DNA is TGTGCCAGCAGTGCCGGACTAGGGCTCTCTGAGCAGTTCTTC. The rearrangement links TRBV2 to TRBJ2-1; TRBD2 aligns across 7 bases. The length of the CDR3 is 14 residues. Germline V gene data show CDR1 as SNHLY and CDR2 as FYNNEI. Germline trimming cut 4 bases from V and 9 bases from J; bases unmatched to any gene: 9.

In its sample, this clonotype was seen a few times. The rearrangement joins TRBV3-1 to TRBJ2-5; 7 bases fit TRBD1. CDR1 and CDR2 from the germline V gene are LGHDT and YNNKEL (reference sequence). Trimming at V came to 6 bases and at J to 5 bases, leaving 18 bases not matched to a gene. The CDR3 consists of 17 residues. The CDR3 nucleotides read TGTGCCAGCAGTCGAGACCGAGCCGGGACAGATTTGGAGACCCAGTACTTC. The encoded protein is CASSRDRAGTDLETQYF.